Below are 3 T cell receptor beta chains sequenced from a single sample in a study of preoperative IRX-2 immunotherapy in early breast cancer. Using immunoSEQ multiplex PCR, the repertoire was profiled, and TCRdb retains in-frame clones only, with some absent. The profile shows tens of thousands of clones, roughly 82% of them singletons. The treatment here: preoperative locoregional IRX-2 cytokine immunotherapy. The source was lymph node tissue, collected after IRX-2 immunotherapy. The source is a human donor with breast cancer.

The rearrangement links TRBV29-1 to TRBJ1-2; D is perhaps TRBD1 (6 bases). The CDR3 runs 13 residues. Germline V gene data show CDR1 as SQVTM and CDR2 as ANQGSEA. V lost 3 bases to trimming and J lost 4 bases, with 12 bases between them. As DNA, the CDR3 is TGCAGCGTTGATGGCAGGGGACTCTATGGCTACACCTTC. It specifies CSVDGRGLYGYTF. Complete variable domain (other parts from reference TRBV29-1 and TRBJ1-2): SAVISQKPSRDICQRGTSLTIQCQVDSQVTMMFWYRQQPGQSLTLIATANQGSEATYESGFVIDKFPISRPNLTFSTLTVSNMSPEDSSIYLCSVDGRGLYGYTFGSGTRLTVV.

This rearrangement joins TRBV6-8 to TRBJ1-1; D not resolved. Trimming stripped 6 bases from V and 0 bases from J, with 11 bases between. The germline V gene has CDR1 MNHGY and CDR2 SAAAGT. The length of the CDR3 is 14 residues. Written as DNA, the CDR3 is TGTGCCAGCAGAAGGGAGGCTTTGAACACTGAAGCTTTCTTT. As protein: CASRREALNTEAFF.

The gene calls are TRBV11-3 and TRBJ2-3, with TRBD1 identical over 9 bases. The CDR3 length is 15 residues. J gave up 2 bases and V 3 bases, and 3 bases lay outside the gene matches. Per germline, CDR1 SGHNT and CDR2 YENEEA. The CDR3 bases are TGTGCCAGCAGCTTCGGGACAGGGAACACAGATACGCAGTATTTT. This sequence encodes CASSFGTGNTDTQYF.